This record covers a single TCR beta chain. These data originate in a study of radiotherapy plus CTLA-4 blockade in lung cancer. Alongside CTLA-4 blockade with ipilimumab, patients with chemo-refractory metastatic non-small-cell lung cancer received focal radiation. Trimming pared 0 bases from V and 4 bases from J, leaving 11 bases between. Germline loops: CDR1 GTSNPN, CDR2 SVGIG (reference sequence). This CDR3 contains 14 residues. The table came from immunoSEQ multiplex PCR; TCRdb's copy has only in-frame clones and leaves some out. The repertoire holds some 74,000 clones, with approximately 78% as singletons.

The sample consisted of peripheral blood, taken from a patient treated with radiotherapy plus ipilimumab. This chain uses TRBV30 with TRBJ2-3; D gene ambiguous. The sequence was obtained from a human donor with non-small cell lung cancer who had a complete response to radiotherapy plus ipilimumab. Here the CDR3 reads CAWSVRTSPDTQYF. The CDR3 DNA reads TGTGCCTGGAGTGTACGGACCTCCCCAGATACGCAGTATTTT.